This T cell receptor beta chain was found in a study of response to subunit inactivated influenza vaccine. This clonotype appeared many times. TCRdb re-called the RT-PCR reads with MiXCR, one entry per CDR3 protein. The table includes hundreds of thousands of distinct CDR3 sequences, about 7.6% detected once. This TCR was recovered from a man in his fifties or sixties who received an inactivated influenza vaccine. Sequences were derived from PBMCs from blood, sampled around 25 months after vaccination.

The CDR3: CASSKDLYEQYF. CDR3 nucleotide sequence: TGTGCCAGCAGCAAGGATCTGTACGAGCAGTACTTC. The V call is TRBV7-8, the J call TRBJ2-7; unclear D gene. Germline CDR1 and CDR2: SGHVS and FQNEAQ. V gave up 5 bases and J gave up 4 bases, with 9 bases separating them. The CDR3 has 12 amino acids.